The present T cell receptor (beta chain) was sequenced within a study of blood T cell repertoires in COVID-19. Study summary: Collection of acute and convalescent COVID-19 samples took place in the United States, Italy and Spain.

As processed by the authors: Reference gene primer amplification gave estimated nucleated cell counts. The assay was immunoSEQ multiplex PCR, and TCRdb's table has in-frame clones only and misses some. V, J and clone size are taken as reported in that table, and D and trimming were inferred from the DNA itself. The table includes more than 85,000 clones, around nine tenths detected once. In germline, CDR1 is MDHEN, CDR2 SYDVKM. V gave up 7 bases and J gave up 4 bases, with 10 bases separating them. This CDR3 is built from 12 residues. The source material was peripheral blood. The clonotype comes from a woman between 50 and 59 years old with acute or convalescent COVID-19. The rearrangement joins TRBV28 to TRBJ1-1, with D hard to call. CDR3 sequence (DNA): TGTGCCAGCACCCAACGGGGCACTGAAGCTTTCTTT. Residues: CASTQRGTEAFF.